This T cell receptor beta chain was sequenced for a study of OX40 agonist ivuxolimab in advanced cancers. General notes on the study: Ivuxolimab was an agonistic, fully human IgG2 monoclonal antibody directed against OX40 (CD134), a costimulatory receptor. Intravenous ivuxolimab was administered to patients every 2 weeks at six dose levels: 0.01, 0.1, 0.3, 1.5, 3 and 10 mg/kg. Of the roughly 51 patients in dose escalation, 19 had hepatocellular carcinoma, some 15 had melanoma, 9 had renal cell carcinoma and 9 had head and neck cancer. A male proportion of 82.7% and a mean age of roughly 58 years, ranging from roughly 23 to 79, were recorded for the dose-escalation cohort. Patients were allowed to have had prior anti-PD-1, anti-PD-L1 or anti-CTLA-4 therapy, and 40% of the dose-escalation patients had been treated with checkpoint inhibitors. Partial responses occurred in three dose-escalation patients: two with cutaneous melanoma and one with hepatocellular carcinoma. Peripheral TCRbeta sequencing aimed to test whether ivuxolimab altered TCR sequence diversity and caused clonal T-cell expansion. The paper covers the monotherapy dose-escalation part of the phase I ivuxolimab trial, which included N of about 51 patients.

V is pared back by 1 base and J by 0 bases, with 0 bases lying between the germline termini. The CDR3 goes from the cysteine to the phenylalanine over 12 residues. Of all the DNA, just the CDR3 is kept, 36 bases in frame from base 1. The germline V gene encodes CDR1 SGHDN and CDR2 FVKESK. Patients with autoimmune disease history or receiving systemic immunosuppression were excluded from the trial. Peripheral blood for TCR sequencing was collected from all dose cohorts at baseline, on cycle 4 day 1, and on cycle 7 day 1. Samples were obtained from an open-label, multicenter, first-in-human phase I dose-escalation trial of ivuxolimab. The trial enrolled adults with locally advanced or metastatic head and neck squamous cell, hepatocellular, melanoma or renal cell carcinoma. Before TCR sequencing, CD4+ and CD8+ T cells were separately sorted from peripheral blood. Genomic DNA was isolated from the sorted cells so that the TCRbeta CDR3 region could be sequenced. TCRbeta CDR3 regions were sequenced using the immunoSEQ Assay. In TCRdb, the immuneACCESS table is reduced to in-frame sequences with V and J assigned. These tables do not hold every clone; where another copy was compared, an unresolved V gene accounts for under half, and the others remain unexplained. The table for this sample lists around 61,000 clones; 80% to 95% of them were counted only once. The leading ten clones occupy around 20% of the sample.

Turning to this clone: Its antigen target is currently unknown. No much larger clone exists at a distance of one base, and base qualities are not known.

Paper-wide results and their limitations: The antigen specificity of the clonally expanded peripheral T cells was not determined. After ivuxolimab, more expanded clones were found on average in CD8+ T cells than in CD4+ T cells. In partial responders in the 0.1-3.0 mg/kg groups, normalized peripheral clonal expansion was found to be among the lowest, especially among CD8+ T cells. Low levels of normalized T-cell clonal expansion were also seen in some patients who did not respond. At doses from 0.1 to 3.0 mg/kg, clonal expansion was seen in both CD4+ and CD8+ blood T cells between baseline and week 6.

This TCR was sampled from an adult with an advanced solid tumor such as melanoma, head and neck, liver or kidney cancer. Sequenced material: CD4+ or CD8+ T cells sorted from blood, taken in a trial of the OX40 agonist ivuxolimab. In this chain, TRBV14 is recombined with TRBJ1-1; no D gene is confidently identified. The DNA is TGTGCCAGCAGCCAAGTGAACACTGAAGCTTTCTTT. This sequence encodes CASSQVNTEAFF. Full variable domain (CDR3 extended with the reference TRBV14 and TRBJ1-1 proteins): EAGVTQFPSHSVIEKGQTVTLRCDPISGHDNLYWYRRVMGKEIKFLLHFVKESKQDESGMPNNRFLAERTGGTYSTLKVQPAELEDSGVYFCASSQVNTEAFFGQGTRLTVV.